The next 15 T cell receptor beta chains were all read from a single sample in a study of blood T cell repertoires in COVID-19 (dated by TCRdb to 2020 to 2022). Library preparation used the immunoSEQ multiplex PCR assay. TCRdb re-hosts the immuneACCESS table, in-frame sequences only. Its copies lack some clones; in the studies checked, an unresolved V gene accounts for under half of them, and the cause for the rest is not known. This sample comprises about 64,000 clones, around 90% of them detected only once. Jointly, the top ten make up around 10% of the sample. Sequenced material: PBMCs or T cells enriched from blood (not recorded which). These receptors were obtained from a woman between 40 and 50 years old who had recovered from COVID-19.

The chain links TRBV12-3 or TRBV12-4 to TRBJ1-2; no clear D. V was shortened by 3 bases and J by 4 bases, with 9 bases between the two germline ends. The CDR3 runs to 13 residues. The CDR3 DNA follows: TGTGCCAGCAGTTTGAACAGCTTCTATGGCTACACCTTC. Translation gives CASSLNSFYGYTF.

The genes are TRBV9 and TRBJ1-4; perhaps TRBD1 as D (5 bases). V lost 4 bases to trimming and J lost 7 bases, with 11 bases between them. CDR1 is SGDLS and CDR2 is YYNGEE in the germline V gene. This CDR3 has 13 amino acids. The CDR3 bases are TGTGCCAGCAGCCCCCAGGGTTTTGAAAAACTGTTTTTT. It encodes CASSPQGFEKLFF. The variable domain in full, with the rest retrieved from reference TRBV9 and TRBJ1-4, is DSGVTQTPKHLITATGQRVTLRCSPRSGDLSVYWYQQSLDQGLQFLIQYYNGEERAKGNILERFSAQQFPDLHSELNLSSLELGDSALYFCASSPQGFEKLFFGSGTQLSVL.

The J gene is TRBJ2-5, the V gene TRBV5-4, with TRBD2 as a possible D gene (6 bases). Germline CDR1 and CDR2: SGHNT and YYREEE (reference sequence). The V end was cut by 4 bases, the J end by 2 bases, with 9 bases between. This CDR3 spans 13 amino acids. The CDR3: CASSISGQETQYF. The CDR3 DNA reads as TGTGCCAGCAGCATTAGCGGACAAGAGACCCAGTACTTC.

The chain joins TRBV19 to TRBJ2-1, with TRBD2 identical over 16 bases. Germline trimming cut 3 bases from V and 15 bases from J; bases unmatched to any gene: 11. The germline CDR1 and CDR2 sequences are LNHDA and SQIVND (reference sequence). The CDR3 extends over 16 amino acids. Here the CDR3 DNA reads TGTGCCAGTAGTATTCTGCCCGGGACTAGCGGGGGGGCGGCGTTCTTC. This gives the protein CASSILPGTSGGAAFF.

This clone was counted between two and nine times. The chain uses TRBV7-2 and TRBJ1-5, with TRBD1 identical over 8 bases. Germline values: CDR1 SGHTA, CDR2 FQGNSA. Trimming at V came to 2 bases and at J to 7 bases, leaving 7 bases not matched to a gene. This CDR3 has 15 amino acids. CDR3 bases: TGTGCCAGCAGCTTACGTACAGGGGGAGACCAGCCCCAGCATTTT. This sequence encodes CASSLRTGGDQPQHF.

This chain links TRBV3-1 (or the pseudogene TRBV3-2) with TRBJ1-3; possible D gene TRBD1, 5 bases. The V gene lost 1 base and the J gene lost 9 bases, with 13 bases spanning the gap. This CDR3 is built from 14 residues. Germline CDR1 reads LGHDT; CDR2 reads YNNKEL (reference sequence). This chain's CDR3 is CASSQAGGLGTIYF. The CDR3 DNA sequence: TGTGCCAGCAGCCAAGCCGGGGGTTTGGGCACCATATATTTT.

The chain employs TRBV29-1 and TRBJ1-2; D remains ambiguous. Trimming stripped 4 bases from V and 4 bases from J, with 10 bases between. The CDR3 has 12 amino acids. CDR1 and CDR2 (germline): SQVTM, ANQGSEA. CDR3: CSVGYSLYGYTF. As DNA, the CDR3 is TGCAGCGTTGGATACAGCCTCTATGGCTACACCTTC.

The chain couples TRBV19 to TRBJ1-4; 11 nucleotides line up with TRBD1. There are 14 residues in the CDR3. Germline-derived CDR1 and CDR2 are LNHDA and SQIVND (reference sequence). V was clipped by 5 bases and J by 7 bases; unmatched bases: 3. The CDR3: CASSFGTGGEKLFF. DNA for the CDR3: TGTGCCAGTAGTTTCGGGACAGGGGGTGAAAAACTGTTTTTT.

The genes are TRBV25-1 and TRBJ1-1; D might be TRBD1 (6 bases). The CDR3 has 13 residues. The V gene's germline CDR1 is MGHDK and CDR2 SYGVNS. The V end lost 3 bases, the J end lost 6 bases, and 11 bases lay between the germline ends. The CDR3 here is CASSDRGHAEAFF. CDR3 bases: TGTGCCAGCAGTGACAGGGGTCATGCTGAAGCTTTCTTT.

The rearrangement joins TRBV19 to TRBJ2-3, with D uncertain. Trimming left V 0 bases short and J 0 bases short, with 10 bases between. Germline lookup yields CDR1 LNHDA and CDR2 SQIVND (reference sequence). The CDR3 loop spans 16 amino acids. The CDR3 loop is CASSIEAGPSTDTQYF. The CDR3 bases are TGTGCCAGTAGTATAGAGGCAGGCCCTAGCACAGATACGCAGTATTTT.

V gene TRBV2 combines with J gene TRBJ1-2, with D possibly TRBD1 on 5 matching bases. Germline V gene data show CDR1 as SNHLY and CDR2 as FYNNEI. CDR3 length: 15 amino acids. V lost 1 base to trimming and J lost 6 bases, with 15 bases between them. Here the CDR3 reads CASSEVRILGDGYTF. CDR3 bases: TGTGCCAGCAGTGAAGTTAGGATCCTAGGGGATGGCTACACCTTC. Looking up the rest from reference TRBV2 and TRBJ1-2 gives the full variable domain: EPEVTQTPSHQVTQMGQEVILRCVPISNHLYFYWYRQILGQKVEFLVSFYNNEISEKSEIFDDQFSVERPDGSNFTLKIRSTKLEDSAMYFCASSEVRILGDGYTFGSGTRLTVV.

The chain is built from TRBV2 and TRBJ2-5; D is possibly TRBD2 (5 bases). V was shortened by 6 bases and J by 0 bases, with 11 bases between the two germline ends. Germline CDR1 SNHLY, CDR2 FYNNEI. This CDR3 region has 14 residues. The CDR3 DNA follows: TGTGCCAGCAGCCCCTTAGCGTACCAAGAGACCCAGTACTTC. Amino acid sequence: CASSPLAYQETQYF.

The rearrangement links TRBV6-1 to TRBJ2-7; D not resolved. CDR3 size: 14 residues. V gave up 2 bases and J gave up 3 bases, with 11 bases separating them. Germline V gives CDR1 MNHNS, CDR2 SASEGT. CDR3 DNA sequence: TGTGCCAGCAGTGAAACAACAGCTGGCTACGAGCAGTACTTC. Its translation: CASSETTAGYEQYF.

The chain uses TRBV10-1 and TRBJ2-3; 8 nucleotides agree with TRBD1. The V gene end was trimmed by 8 bases and the J gene end by 0 bases; junction bases not matched to a gene: 10. CDR1 and CDR2 from the germline V gene are WNHNN and SYGVQD (reference sequence). The CDR3 contains 16 residues. Written as DNA, the CDR3 is TGCGCCAGCTCAAGAAACAGGGGGTTAAGCACAGATACGCAGTATTTT. Residues: CASSRNRGLSTDTQYF.

The chain is built from TRBV6-5 and TRBJ1-5; 7 bases agree with TRBD1. The CDR3 runs to 15 residues. Per germline, CDR1 MNHEY and CDR2 SVGAGI. V lost 8 bases, J lost 4 bases, and 11 bases stayed unmatched. The CDR3 spells CASQKDGTENQPQHF. The CDR3 nucleotides are TGTGCCAGCCAAAAGGACGGGACAGAAAATCAGCCCCAGCATTTT.